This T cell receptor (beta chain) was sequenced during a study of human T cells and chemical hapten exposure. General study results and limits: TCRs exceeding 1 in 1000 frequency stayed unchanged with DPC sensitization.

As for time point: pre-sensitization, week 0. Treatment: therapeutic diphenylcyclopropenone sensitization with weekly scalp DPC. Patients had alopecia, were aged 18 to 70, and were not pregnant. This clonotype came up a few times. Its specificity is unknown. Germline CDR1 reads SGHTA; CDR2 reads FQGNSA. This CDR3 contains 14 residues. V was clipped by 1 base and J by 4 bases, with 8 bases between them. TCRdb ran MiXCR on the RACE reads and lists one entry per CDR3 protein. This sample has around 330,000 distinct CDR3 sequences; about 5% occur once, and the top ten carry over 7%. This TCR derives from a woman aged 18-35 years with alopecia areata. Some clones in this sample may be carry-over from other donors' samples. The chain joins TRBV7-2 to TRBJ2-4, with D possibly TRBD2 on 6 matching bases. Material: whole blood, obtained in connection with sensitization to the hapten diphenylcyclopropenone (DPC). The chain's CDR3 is CASSLGGRKNIQYF. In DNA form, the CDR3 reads TGTGCCAGCAGCTTAGGGGGGAGGAAAAACATTCAGTACTTC.